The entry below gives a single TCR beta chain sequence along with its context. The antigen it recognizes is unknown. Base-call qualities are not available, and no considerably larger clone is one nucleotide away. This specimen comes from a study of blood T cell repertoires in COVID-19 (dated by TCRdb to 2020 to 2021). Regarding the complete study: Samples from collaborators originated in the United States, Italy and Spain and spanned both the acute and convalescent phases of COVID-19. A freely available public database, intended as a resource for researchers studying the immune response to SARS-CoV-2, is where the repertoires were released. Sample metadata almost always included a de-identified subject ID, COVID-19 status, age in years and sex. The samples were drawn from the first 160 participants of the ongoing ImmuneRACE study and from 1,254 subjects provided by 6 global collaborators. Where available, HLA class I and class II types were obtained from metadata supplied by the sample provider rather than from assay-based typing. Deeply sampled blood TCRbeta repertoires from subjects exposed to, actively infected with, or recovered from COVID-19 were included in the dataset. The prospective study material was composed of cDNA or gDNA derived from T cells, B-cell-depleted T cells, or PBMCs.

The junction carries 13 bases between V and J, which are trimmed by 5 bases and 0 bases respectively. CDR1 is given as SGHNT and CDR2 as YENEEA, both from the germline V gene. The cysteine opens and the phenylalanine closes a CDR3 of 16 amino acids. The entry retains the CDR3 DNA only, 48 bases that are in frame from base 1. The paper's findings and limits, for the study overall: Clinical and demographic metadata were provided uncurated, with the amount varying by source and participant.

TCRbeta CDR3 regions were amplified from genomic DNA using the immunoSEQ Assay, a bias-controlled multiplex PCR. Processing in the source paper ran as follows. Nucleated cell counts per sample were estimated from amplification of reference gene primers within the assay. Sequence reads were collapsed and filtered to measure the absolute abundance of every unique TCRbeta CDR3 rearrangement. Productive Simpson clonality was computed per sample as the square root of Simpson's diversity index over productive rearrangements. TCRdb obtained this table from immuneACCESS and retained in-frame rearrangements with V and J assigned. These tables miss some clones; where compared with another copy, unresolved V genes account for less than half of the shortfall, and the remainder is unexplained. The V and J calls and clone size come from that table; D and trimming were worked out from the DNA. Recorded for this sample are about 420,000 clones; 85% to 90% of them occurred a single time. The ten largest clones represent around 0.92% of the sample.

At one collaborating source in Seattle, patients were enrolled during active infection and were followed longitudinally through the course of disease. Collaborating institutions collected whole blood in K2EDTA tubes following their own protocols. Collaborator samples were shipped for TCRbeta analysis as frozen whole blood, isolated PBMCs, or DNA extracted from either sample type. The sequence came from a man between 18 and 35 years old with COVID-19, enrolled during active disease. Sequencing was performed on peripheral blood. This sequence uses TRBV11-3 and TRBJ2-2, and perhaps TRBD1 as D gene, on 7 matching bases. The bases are TGTGCCAGCAGCGTCCAGGGGGGAGCGAACACCGGGGAGCTGTTTTTT. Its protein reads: CASSVQGGANTGELFF.